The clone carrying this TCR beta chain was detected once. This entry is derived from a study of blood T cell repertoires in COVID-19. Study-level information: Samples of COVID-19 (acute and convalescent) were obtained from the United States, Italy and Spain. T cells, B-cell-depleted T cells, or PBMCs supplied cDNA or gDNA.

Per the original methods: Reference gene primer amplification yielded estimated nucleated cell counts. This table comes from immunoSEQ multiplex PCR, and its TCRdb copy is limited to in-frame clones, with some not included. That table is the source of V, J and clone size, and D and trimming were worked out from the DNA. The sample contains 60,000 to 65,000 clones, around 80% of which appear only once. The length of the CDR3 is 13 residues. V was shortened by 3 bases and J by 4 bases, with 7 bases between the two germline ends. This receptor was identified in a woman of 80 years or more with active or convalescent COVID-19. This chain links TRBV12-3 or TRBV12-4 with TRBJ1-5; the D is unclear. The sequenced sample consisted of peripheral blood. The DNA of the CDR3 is TGTGCCAGCAGTTTCCGAGGGAATCAGCCCCAGCATTTT. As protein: CASSFRGNQPQHF.